This T cell receptor beta chain was captured in a study of response to subunit inactivated influenza vaccine. The CDR3 covers 15 residues. V lost 1 base to trimming and J lost 6 bases, with 13 bases between them. From germline, CDR1 is LGHNA and CDR2 YSLEER. This clonotype has a handful of counts. Its antigen is currently unknown. Study findings and constraints: Only a handful of new T cells, the authors suggested, are recruited with each seasonal influenza vaccination.

MiXCR was run by TCRdb on the RT-PCR reads, yielding one entry per CDR3 protein. The sample lists 650,000 or so distinct CDR3 sequences; about 14% were seen once. Sequenced here: PBMCs from blood, sampled around 15 days before vaccination. This receptor was taken from a middle-aged man who received an inactivated influenza vaccine. V gene TRBV4-3 combines with J gene TRBJ1-5; D not resolved. CDR3 loop: CASSQVAFGSQPQHF. The CDR3 DNA sequence: TGCGCCAGCAGCCAAGTCGCGTTTGGGTCTCAGCCCCAGCATTTT.